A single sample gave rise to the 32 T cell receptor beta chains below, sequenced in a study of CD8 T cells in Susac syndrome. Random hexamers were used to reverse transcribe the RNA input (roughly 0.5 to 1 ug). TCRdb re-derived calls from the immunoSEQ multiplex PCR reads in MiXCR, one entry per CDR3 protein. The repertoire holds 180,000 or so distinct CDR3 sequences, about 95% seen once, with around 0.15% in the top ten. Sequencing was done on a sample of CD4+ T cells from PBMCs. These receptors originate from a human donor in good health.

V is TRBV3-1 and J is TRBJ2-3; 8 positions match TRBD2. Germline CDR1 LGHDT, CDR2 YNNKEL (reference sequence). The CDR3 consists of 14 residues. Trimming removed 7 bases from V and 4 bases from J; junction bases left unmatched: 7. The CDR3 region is CASNPRGGPDTQYF. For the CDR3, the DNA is TGTGCCAGCAACCCCCGGGGGGGCCCAGATACGCAGTATTTT.

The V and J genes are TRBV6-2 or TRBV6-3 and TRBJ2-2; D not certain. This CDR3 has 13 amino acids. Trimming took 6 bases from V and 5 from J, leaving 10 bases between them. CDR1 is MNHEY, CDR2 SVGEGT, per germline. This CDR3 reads CASSFGETGELFF. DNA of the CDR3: TGTGCCAGCAGCTTCGGCGAGACCGGGGAGCTGTTTTTT.

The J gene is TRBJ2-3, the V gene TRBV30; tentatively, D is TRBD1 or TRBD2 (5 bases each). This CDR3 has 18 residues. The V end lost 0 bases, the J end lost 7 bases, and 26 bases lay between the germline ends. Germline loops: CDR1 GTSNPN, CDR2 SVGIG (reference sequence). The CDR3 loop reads CAWSVSSLRGWGLYTQYF. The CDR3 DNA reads TGTGCCTGGAGTGTATCTTCTCTAAGGGGATGGGGGTTGTATACGCAGTATTTT.

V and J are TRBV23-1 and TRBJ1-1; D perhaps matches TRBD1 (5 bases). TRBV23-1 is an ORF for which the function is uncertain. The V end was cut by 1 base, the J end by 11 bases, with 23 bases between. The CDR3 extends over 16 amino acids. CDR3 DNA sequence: TGCGCCAGCAGTCAATGGGGACCCAGGTGGTCGGCGATGGCTTTCTTT. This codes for CASSQWGPRWSAMAFF.

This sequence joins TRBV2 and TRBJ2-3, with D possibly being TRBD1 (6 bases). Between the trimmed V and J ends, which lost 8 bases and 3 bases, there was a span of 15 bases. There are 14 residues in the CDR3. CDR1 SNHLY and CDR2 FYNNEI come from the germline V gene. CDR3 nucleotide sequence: TGTGCCAGCGCACGAACGCAGGGGACAGATACGCAGTATTTT. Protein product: CASARTQGTDTQYF. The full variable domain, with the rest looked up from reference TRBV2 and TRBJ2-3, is EPEVTQTPSHQVTQMGQEVILRCVPISNHLYFYWYRQILGQKVEFLVSFYNNEISEKSEIFDDQFSVERPDGSNFTLKIRSTKLEDSAMYFCASARTQGTDTQYFGPGTRLTVL.

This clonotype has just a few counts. This CDR3 is CASRGLGNSPLHF. The CDR3 DNA reads as TGTGCCAGCAGGGGCCTGGGCAATTCACCCCTCCACTTT. The chain employs TRBV4-2 and TRBJ1-6; D not resolved. V was pared by 6 bases and J by 7 bases, with 10 bases between. The CDR3 is 13 amino acids. Germline CDR1 and CDR2: LGHNA and YNFKEQ.

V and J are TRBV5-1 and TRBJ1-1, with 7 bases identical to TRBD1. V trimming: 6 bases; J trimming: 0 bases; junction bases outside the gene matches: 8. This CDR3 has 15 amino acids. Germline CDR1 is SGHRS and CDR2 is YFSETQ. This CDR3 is CASNPGQPMNTEAFF. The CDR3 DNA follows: TGCGCCAGCAACCCGGGACAGCCTATGAACACTGAAGCTTTCTTT.

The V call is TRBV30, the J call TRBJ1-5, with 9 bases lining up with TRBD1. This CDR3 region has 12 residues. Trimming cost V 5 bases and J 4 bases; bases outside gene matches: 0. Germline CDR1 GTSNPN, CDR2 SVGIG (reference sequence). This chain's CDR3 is CAWDRGNQPQHF. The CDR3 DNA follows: TGTGCCTGGGACAGGGGGAATCAGCCCCAGCATTTT.

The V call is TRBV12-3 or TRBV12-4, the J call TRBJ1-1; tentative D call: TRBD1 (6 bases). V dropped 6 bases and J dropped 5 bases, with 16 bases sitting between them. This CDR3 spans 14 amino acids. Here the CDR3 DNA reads TGTGCCAGCAGCAGGACAGTTGAGAGGACTGAAGCTTTCTTT. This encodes CASSRTVERTEAFF.

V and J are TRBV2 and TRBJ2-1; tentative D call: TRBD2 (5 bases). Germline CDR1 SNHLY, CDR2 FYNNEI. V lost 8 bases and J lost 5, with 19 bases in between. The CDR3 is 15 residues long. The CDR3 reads CASLLKRRDNNEQFF. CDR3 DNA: TGTGCCAGCCTCCTAAAGCGGAGAGACAACAATGAGCAGTTCTTC.

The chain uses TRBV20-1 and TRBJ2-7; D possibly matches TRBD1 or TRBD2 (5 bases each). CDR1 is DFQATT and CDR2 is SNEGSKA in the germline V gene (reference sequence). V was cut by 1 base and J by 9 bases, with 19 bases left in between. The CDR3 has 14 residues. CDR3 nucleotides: TGCAGTGCTAGAGTCTCCGGGACCGACTCCGGGCAGTACTTC. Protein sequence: CSARVSGTDSGQYF.

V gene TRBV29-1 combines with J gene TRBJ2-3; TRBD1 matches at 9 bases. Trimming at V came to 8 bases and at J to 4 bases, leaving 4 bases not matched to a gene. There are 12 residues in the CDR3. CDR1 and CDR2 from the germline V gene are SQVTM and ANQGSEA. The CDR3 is CSTTGGADTQYF. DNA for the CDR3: TGCAGCACCACAGGGGGCGCAGATACGCAGTATTTT.

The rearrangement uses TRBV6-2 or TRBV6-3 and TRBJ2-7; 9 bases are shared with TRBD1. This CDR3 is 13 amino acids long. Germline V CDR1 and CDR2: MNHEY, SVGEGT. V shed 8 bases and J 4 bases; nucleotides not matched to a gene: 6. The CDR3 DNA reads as TGTGCCAGCGCCGGGACAGGGACGTACGAGCAGTACTTC. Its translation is CASAGTGTYEQYF.

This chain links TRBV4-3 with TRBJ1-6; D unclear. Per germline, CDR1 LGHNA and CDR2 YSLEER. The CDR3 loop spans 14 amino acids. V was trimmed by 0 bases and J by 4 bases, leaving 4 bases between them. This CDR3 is CASSQEGYNSPLHF. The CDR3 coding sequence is TGCGCCAGCAGCCAAGAGGGGTATAATTCACCCCTCCACTTT.

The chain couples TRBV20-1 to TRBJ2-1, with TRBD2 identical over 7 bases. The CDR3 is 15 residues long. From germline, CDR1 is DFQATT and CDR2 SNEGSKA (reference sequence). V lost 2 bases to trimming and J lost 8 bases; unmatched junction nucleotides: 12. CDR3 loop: CSARKREPLIYEQFF. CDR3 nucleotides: TGCAGTGCTAGAAAGCGGGAACCCTTGATCTATGAGCAGTTCTTC.

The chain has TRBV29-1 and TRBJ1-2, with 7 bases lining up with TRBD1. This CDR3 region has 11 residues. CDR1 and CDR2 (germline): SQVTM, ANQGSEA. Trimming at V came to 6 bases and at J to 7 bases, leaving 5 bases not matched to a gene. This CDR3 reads CSVRQGAGYTF. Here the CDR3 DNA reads TGCAGCGTCCGACAGGGTGCTGGCTACACCTTC. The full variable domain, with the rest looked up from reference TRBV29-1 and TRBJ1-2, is SAVISQKPSRDICQRGTSLTIQCQVDSQVTMMFWYRQQPGQSLTLIATANQGSEATYESGFVIDKFPISRPNLTFSTLTVSNMSPEDSSIYLCSVRQGAGYTFGSGTRLTVV.

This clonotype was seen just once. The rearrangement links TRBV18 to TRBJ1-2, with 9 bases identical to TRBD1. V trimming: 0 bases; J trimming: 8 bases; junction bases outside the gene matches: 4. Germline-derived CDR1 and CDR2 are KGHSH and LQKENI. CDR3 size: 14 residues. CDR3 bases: TGTGCCAGCTCACCACCGGGGACAGGGACGGGCTACACCTTC. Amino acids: CASSPPGTGTGYTF.

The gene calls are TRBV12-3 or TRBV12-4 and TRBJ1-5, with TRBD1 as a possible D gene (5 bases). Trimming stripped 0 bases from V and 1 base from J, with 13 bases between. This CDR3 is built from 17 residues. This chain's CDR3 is CASSLAPPGSSNQPQHF. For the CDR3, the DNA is TGTGCCAGCAGTTTAGCGCCCCCAGGGTCGAGCAATCAGCCCCAGCATTTT.

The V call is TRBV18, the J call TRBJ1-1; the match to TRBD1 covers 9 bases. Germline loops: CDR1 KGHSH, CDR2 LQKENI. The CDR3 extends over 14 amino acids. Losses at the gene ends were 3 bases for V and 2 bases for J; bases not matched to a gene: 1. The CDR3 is CASSPTGGNTEAFF. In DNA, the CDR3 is TGTGCCAGCTCACCCACAGGGGGCAACACTGAAGCTTTCTTT.

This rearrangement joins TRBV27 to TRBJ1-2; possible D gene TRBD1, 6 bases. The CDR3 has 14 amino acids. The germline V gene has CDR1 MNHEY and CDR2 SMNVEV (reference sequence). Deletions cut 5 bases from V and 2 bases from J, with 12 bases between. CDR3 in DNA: TGTGCCAGCAGTCGTACAGGGTTGAACTATGGCTACACCTTC. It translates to CASSRTGLNYGYTF.

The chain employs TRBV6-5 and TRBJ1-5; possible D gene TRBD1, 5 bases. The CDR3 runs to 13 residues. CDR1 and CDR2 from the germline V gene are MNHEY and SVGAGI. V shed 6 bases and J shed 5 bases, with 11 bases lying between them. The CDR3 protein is CASSGLGDQPQHF. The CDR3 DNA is TGTGCCAGCAGCGGTCTAGGGGATCAGCCCCAGCATTTT.

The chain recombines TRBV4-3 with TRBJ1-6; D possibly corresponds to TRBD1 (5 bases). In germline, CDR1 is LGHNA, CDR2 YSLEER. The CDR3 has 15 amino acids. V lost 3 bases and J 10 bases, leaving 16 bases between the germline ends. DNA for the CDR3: TGCGCCAGCAGCCACCAATGGCAGGGCGGGTCACCCCTCCACTTT. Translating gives CASSHQWQGGSPLHF.

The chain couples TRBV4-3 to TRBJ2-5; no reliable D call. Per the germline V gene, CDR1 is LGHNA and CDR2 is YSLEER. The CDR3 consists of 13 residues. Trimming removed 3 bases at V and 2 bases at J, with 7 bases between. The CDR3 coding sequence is TGCGCCAGCAGCCACGACCTTCAAGAGACCCAGTACTTC. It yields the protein CASSHDLQETQYF.

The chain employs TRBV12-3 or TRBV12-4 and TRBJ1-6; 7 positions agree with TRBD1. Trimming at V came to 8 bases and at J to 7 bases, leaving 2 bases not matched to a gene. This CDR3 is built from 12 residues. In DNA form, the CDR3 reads TGTGCCAGCGGCAGGGGGAATTCACCCCTCCACTTT. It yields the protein CASGRGNSPLHF.

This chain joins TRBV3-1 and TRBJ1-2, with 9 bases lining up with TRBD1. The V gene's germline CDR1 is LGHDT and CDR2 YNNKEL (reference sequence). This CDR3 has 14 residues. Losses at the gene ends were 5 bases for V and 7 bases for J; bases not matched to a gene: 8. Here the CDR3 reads CASSFMDRGSGYTF. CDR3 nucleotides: TGTGCCAGCAGCTTCATGGACAGGGGTAGTGGCTACACCTTC.

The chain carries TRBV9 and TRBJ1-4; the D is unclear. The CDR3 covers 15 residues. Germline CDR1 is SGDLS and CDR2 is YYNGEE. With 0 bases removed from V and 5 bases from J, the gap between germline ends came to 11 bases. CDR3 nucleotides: TGTGCCAGCAGCGTAGGGTGGCGGGGAAATGAAAAACTGTTTTTT. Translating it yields CASSVGWRGNEKLFF. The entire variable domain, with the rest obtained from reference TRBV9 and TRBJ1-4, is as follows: DSGVTQTPKHLITATGQRVTLRCSPRSGDLSVYWYQQSLDQGLQFLIQYYNGEERAKGNILERFSAQQFPDLHSELNLSSLELGDSALYFCASSVGWRGNEKLFFGSGTQLSVL.

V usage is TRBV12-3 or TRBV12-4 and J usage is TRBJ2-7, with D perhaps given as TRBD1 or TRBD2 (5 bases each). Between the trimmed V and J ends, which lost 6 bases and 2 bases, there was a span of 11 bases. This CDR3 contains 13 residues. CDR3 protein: CASRPTGPYEQYF. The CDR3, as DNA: TGTGCCAGCAGACCAACGGGGCCCTACGAGCAGTACTTC.

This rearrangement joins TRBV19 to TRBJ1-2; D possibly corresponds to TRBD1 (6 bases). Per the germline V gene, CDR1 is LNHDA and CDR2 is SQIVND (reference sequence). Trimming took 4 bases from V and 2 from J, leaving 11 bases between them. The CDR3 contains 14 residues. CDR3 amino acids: CASSRQESNYGYTF. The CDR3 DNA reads TGTGCCAGTAGTAGACAGGAATCAAACTATGGCTACACCTTC. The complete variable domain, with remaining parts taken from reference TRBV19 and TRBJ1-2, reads DGGITQSPKYLFRKEGQNVTLSCEQNLNHDAMYWYRQDPGQGLRLIYYSQIVNDFQKGDIAEGYSVSREKKESFPLTVTSAQKNPTAFYLCASSRQESNYGYTFGSGTRLTVV.

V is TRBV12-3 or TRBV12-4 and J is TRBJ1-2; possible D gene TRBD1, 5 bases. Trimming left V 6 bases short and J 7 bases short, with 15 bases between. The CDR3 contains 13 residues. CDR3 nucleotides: TGTGCCAGCAGCTACCTTACGGGGGTTGGCTACACCTTC. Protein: CASSYLTGVGYTF.

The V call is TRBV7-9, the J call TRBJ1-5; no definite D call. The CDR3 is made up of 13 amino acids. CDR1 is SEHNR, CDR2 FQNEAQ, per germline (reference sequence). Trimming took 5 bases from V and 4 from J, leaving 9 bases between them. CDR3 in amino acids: CASSVGVNQPQHF. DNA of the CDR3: TGTGCCAGCAGCGTCGGAGTGAATCAGCCCCAGCATTTT.

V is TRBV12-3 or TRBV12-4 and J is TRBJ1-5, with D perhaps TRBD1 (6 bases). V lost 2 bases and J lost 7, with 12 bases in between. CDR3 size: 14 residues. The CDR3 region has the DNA TGTGCCAGCAGTTTACGCAGACAGGCGCAGCCCCAGCATTTT. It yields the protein CASSLRRQAQPQHF.

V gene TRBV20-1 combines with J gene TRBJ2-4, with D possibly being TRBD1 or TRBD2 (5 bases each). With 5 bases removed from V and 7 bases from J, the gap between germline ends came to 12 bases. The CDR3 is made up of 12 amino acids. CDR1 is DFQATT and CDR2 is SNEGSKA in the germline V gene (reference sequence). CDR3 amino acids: CSAGDPANIQYF. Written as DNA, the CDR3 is TGCAGTGCTGGGGACCCGGCCAACATTCAGTACTTC.